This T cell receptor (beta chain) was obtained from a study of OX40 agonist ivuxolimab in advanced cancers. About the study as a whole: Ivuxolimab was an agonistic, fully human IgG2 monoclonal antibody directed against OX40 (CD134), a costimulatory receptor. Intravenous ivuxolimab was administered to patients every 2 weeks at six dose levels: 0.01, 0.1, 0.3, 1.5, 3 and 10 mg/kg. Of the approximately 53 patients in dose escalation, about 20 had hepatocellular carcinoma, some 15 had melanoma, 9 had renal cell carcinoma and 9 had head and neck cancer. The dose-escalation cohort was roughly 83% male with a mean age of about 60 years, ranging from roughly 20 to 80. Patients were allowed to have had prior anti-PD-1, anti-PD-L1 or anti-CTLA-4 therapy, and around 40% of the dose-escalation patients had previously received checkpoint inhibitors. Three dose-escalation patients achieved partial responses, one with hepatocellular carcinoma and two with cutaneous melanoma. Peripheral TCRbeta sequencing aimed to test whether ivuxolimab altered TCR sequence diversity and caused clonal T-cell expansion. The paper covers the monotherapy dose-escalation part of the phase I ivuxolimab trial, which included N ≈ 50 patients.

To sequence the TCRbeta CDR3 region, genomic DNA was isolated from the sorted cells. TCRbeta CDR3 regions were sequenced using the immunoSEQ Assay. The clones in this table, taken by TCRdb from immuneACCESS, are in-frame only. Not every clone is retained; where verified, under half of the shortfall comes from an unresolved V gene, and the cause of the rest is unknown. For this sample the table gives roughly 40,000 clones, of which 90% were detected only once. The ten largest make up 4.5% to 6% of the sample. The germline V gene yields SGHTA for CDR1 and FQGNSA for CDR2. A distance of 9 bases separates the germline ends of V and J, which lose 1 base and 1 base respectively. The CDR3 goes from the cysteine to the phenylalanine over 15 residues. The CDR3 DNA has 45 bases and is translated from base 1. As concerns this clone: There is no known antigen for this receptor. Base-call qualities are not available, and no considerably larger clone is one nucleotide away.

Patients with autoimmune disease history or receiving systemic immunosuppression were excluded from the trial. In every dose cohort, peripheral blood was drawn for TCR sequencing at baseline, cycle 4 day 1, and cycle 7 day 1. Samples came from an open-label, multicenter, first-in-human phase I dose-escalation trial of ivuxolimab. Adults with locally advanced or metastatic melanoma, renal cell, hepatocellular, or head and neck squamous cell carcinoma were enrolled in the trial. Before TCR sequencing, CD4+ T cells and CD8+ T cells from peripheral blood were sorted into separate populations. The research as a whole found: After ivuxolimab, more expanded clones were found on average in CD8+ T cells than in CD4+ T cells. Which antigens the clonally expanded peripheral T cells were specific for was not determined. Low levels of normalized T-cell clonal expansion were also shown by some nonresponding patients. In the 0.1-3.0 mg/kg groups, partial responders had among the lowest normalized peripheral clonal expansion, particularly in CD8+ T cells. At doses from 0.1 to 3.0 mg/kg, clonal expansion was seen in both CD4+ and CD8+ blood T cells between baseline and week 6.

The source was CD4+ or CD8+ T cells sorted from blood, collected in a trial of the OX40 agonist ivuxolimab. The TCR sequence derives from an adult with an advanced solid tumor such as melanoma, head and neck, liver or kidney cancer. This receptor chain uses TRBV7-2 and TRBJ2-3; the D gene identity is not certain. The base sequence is TGTGCCAGCAGCTTAGTGGGTCAGGGCACAGATACGCAGTATTTT. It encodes CASSLVGQGTDTQYF.